Listed here is a single T cell receptor (beta chain). Its antigen is unidentified. TCRdb keeps only in-frame clones here, not all; method: immunoSEQ multiplex PCR. This table holds roughly 75,000 clones, 90% to 95% found once. Germline V gene sequence: CDR1 SGHNT, CDR2 YYREEE (reference sequence). This CDR3 is built from 14 residues. V was pared by 0 bases and J by 2 bases, with 5 bases between. This sample is drawn from a study of cytomegalovirus exposure and HLA in healthy donors. The study, taken as a whole, reports: The study listed some 160 cytomegalovirus-associated TCR beta chains.

The chain is built from TRBV5-4 and TRBJ1-4; D not resolved. The origin of this receptor is a man between 18 and 35 years old in good health and CMV-seropositive. Material for sequencing was PBMCs. CDR3 residues: CASSLAGTNEKLFF. Written as DNA, the CDR3 is TGTGCCAGCAGCTTGGCCGGGACTAATGAAAAACTGTTTTTT.